The 3 T cell receptor beta chains reported below all come from one sample, sequenced in a study of blood T cell repertoires in COVID-19. Here immunoSEQ multiplex PCR was the method, and the copy in TCRdb shows in-frame clones only, minus some. The data hold 35,000 to 55,000 clones, with over 90% observed a single time. Sequenced: peripheral blood. Receptors originate from a human donor in a cohort sampled during active COVID-19.

The J gene is TRBJ2-3, the V gene TRBV27, with 7 nucleotides matching TRBD1. Germline CDR1 is MNHEY and CDR2 is SMNVEV (reference sequence). The CDR3 consists of 18 residues. J gave up 1 base and V 5 bases, and 15 bases lay outside the gene matches. The CDR3 loop is CASSPTSTGQRRTDTQYF. The DNA for the CDR3 is TGTGCCAGCAGTCCCACCTCGACGGGACAGAGACGCACAGATACGCAGTATTTT.

This sequence joins TRBV7-3 and TRBJ2-2, with 9 bases identical to TRBD1. CDR1 SGHTA and CDR2 FQGTGA come from the germline V gene. V dropped 6 bases and J dropped 5; count of bases not matched to a gene: 4. The CDR3 spans 14 residues. The CDR3 here is CASRGDRGTGELFF. The CDR3 coding sequence is TGTGCCAGCAGGGGAGACAGGGGGACCGGGGAGCTGTTTTTT.

The chain's CDR3 is CASARTGGNEKLFF. The CDR3 DNA reads TGTGCCAGCGCCCGGACAGGAGGAAATGAAAAACTGTTTTTT. This chain joins TRBV6-5 and TRBJ1-4; 7 nucleotides line up with TRBD1. This CDR3 comprises 14 residues. The germline CDR1 and CDR2 sequences are MNHEY and SVGAGI. V lost 8 bases to trimming and J lost 5 bases; unmatched junction nucleotides: 8.